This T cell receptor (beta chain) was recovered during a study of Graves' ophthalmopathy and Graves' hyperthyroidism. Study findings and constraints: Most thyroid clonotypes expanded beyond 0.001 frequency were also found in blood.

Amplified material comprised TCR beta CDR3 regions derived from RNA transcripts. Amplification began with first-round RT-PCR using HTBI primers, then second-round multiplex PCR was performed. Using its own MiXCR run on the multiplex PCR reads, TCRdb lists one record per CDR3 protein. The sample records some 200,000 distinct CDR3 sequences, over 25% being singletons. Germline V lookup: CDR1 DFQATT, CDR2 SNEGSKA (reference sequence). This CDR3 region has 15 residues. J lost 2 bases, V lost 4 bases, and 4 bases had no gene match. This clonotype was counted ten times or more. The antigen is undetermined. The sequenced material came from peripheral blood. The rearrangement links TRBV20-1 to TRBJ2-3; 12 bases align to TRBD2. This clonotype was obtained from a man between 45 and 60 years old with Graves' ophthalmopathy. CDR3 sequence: CSAKGLAGYTDTQYF. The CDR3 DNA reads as TGCAGTGCTAAGGGACTAGCGGGCTACACAGATACGCAGTATTTT.